The entry below describes one T cell receptor (beta chain). CD8 cells classed as naive were CD45RO-negative and positively selected for CCR7, excluding terminally differentiated effector memory CD45RA+ cells. This sample is part of a study of shared clonotypes between healthy human individuals. This CDR3 comprises 15 residues. Per germline, CDR1 SGHVS and CDR2 FNYEAQ. The V and J ends lost 5 bases and 6 bases, in that order; junction bases with no gene match: 7. The method was immunoSEQ multiplex PCR; TCRdb's version includes in-frame clones alone and lacks a portion of them. The table shows some 1,900,000 clones, with over 85% occurring only once.

The chain recombines TRBV7-6 with TRBJ2-1; 10 bases map to TRBD2. This sequence was found in a man between 18 and 29 years old in good health. Specimen: naive CD8+ T cells sorted from blood. In DNA form, the CDR3 reads TGTGCCAGCAGCCCCCCGGGACTAGCGAGCAATGAGCAGTTCTTC. It codes for CASSPPGLASNEQFF.